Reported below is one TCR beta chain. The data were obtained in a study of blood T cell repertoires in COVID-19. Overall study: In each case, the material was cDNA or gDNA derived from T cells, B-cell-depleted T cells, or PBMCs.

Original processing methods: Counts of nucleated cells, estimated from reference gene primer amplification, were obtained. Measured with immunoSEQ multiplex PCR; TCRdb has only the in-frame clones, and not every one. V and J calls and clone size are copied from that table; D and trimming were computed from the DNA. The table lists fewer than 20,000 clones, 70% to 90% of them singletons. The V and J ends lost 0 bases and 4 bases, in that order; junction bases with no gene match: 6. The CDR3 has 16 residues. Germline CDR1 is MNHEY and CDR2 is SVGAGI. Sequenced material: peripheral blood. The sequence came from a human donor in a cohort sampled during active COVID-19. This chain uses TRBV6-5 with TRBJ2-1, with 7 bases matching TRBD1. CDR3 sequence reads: CASSYSRQGVYNEQFF. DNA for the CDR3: TGTGCCAGCAGTTACTCGAGACAGGGCGTTTACAATGAGCAGTTCTTC.